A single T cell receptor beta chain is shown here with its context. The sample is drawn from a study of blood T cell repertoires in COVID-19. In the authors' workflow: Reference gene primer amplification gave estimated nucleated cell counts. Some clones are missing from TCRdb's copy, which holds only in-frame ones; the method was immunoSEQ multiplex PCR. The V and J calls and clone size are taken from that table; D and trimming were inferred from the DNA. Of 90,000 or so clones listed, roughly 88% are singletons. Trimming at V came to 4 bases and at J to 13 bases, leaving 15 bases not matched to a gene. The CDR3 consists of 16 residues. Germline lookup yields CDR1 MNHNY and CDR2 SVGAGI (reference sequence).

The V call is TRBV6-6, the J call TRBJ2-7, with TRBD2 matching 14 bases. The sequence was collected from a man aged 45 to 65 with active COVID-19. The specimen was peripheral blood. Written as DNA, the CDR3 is TGTGCCAGCAGTTCACGACCGGGACTAGCGGGAGAGGGGATTTACTTC. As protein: CASSSRPGLAGEGIYF.